Listed here are 29 T cell receptor beta chains from one sample, sequenced in a study of vaccination effects on CD4 cells after COVID-19. The antigens these receptors bind are not known. ViraFEST used viral peptide pools to expand antigen-specific CD4+ T cells before sequencing. It was after roughly ten days of culture that CD4+ T cells were isolated. Infection dated between March and December 2020, before the Alpha, Beta and Delta variants reached the United States. This table comes from immunoSEQ multiplex PCR, and its TCRdb copy is limited to in-frame clones, with some not included. The table lists around 46,000 clones, under 80% of them singletons. The sample consisted of CD4+ T cells from PBMCs cultured with a peptide pool, taken before COVID-19 vaccination. The receptors were sampled from a human donor who had a prior SARS-CoV-2 infection.

The chain couples TRBV5-4 to TRBJ2-1; 8 nucleotides align to TRBD2. Trimming removed 8 bases from V and 8 bases from J; junction bases left unmatched: 15. The germline V gene encodes CDR1 SGHNT and CDR2 YYREEE (reference sequence). This CDR3 region has 15 residues. The CDR3 nucleotides read TGTGCCAGTTTTTTAAAAGACGGGGGGGCCCATGAGCAGTTCTTC. The encoded protein is CASFLKDGGAHEQFF.

The chain joins TRBV30 to TRBJ2-7, with D perhaps given as TRBD1 or TRBD2 (5 bases each). The CDR3 covers 14 residues. V gave up 0 bases and J gave up 3 bases, with 12 bases separating them. Per the germline V gene, CDR1 is GTSNPN and CDR2 is SVGIG (reference sequence). CDR3: CAWSVGVRYYEQYF. The CDR3 nucleotides are TGTGCCTGGAGTGTGGGGGTCAGATACTACGAGCAGTACTTC.

This rearrangement joins TRBV2 to TRBJ2-7; D is undetermined. The germline gives CDR1 SNHLY, CDR2 FYNNEI. The CDR3 is made up of 13 amino acids. V lost 3 bases, J lost 4 bases, and 10 bases lay in between. CDR3 residues: CASSEDTVYEQYF. The DNA for the CDR3 is TGTGCCAGCAGTGAGGATACAGTGTACGAGCAGTACTTC.

The gene calls are TRBV5-8 and TRBJ2-2; 9 bases match TRBD2. Germline CDR1 reads SGHTS; CDR2 reads YDEGEE. The CDR3 is 17 residues long. V gave up 0 bases and J gave up 7 bases; unmatched junction bases: 10. CDR3 bases: TGTGCCAGCAGCTTGGTGGATAGCGGGGGACCTGGCGGGGAGCTGTTTTTT. Translated, it gives CASSLVDSGGPGGELFF. The full variable domain, rest sourced from reference TRBV5-8 and TRBJ2-2, is EAGVTQSPTHLIKTRGQQATLRCSPISGHTSVYWYQQALGLGLQFLLWYDEGEERNRGNFPPRFSGRQFPNYSSELNVNALELEDSALYLCASSLVDSGGPGGELFFGEGSRLTVL.

This clone appeared a single time. The chain joins TRBV10-3 to TRBJ2-7; D is ambiguous. The germline V gene has CDR1 ENHRY and CDR2 SYGVKD. This CDR3 has 13 amino acids. V shed 8 bases and J shed 3 bases, with 14 bases lying between them. The CDR3 protein is CAIGQSPNYEQYF. As DNA, the CDR3 is TGTGCCATCGGGCAATCCCCCAACTACGAGCAGTACTTC.

The chain uses TRBV6-6 and TRBJ1-1; D unresolved. From germline, CDR1 is MNHNY and CDR2 SVGAGI (reference sequence). V dropped 8 bases and J dropped 8 bases, with 12 bases sitting between them. CDR3 length: 11 amino acids. CDR3 nucleotides: TGTGCCAGCGGCCCCATCGGCGAAGCTTTCTTT. It translates to CASGPIGEAFF.

The rearrangement links TRBV5-1 to TRBJ2-3; TRBD1 aligns across 10 bases. This CDR3 spans 16 amino acids. CDR1 and CDR2 from the germline V gene are SGHRS and YFSETQ. The V segment lost 0 bases and the J segment 4 bases; nucleotides outside the gene matches: 5. The CDR3 region is CASSLGTGGVSDTQYF. CDR3 sequence (DNA): TGCGCCAGCAGCTTGGGGACAGGGGGTGTATCAGATACGCAGTATTTT.

V usage is TRBV11-1 and J usage is TRBJ2-3; no definite D call. CDR1 SGHAT and CDR2 FQDESV come from the germline V gene (reference sequence). The V end was cut by 3 bases, the J end by 3 bases, with 7 bases between. CDR3 size: 13 residues. CDR3 loop: CASSLSITDTQYF. In DNA form, the CDR3 reads TGTGCCAGCAGCTTGTCGATAACAGATACGCAGTATTTT.

CDR3 DNA sequence: TGTGCCAGCAGCCCCCGGGCTAACAATGAGCAGTTCTTC. It is translated as CASSPRANNEQFF. The chain employs TRBV7-2 and TRBJ2-1; the D is unclear. Trimming removed 5 bases from V and 5 bases from J, with 10 bases in between. CDR3 length: 13 residues. In germline, CDR1 is SGHTA, CDR2 FQGNSA.

The chain carries TRBV2 and TRBJ2-5, with a tentative D call TRBD2 (6 bases). With 4 bases removed from V and 5 bases from J, the gap between germline ends came to 14 bases. This CDR3 has 14 amino acids. In germline, CDR1 is SNHLY, CDR2 FYNNEI. CDR3: CASSAGGDGETQYF. For the CDR3, the DNA is TGTGCCAGCAGTGCCGGCGGGGACGGGGAGACCCAGTACTTC.

The genes are TRBV5-8 and TRBJ1-1, with D maybe TRBD1 (5 bases). The CDR3 totals 15 residues. The V end lost 0 bases, the J end lost 0 bases, and 9 bases lay between the germline ends. CDR1 and CDR2 (germline): SGHTS, YDEGEE. The CDR3 loop is CASSLVSGLNTEAFF. The CDR3 nucleotides read TGTGCCAGCAGCTTGGTGTCAGGGCTGAACACTGAAGCTTTCTTT. Full variable domain (remainder filled in from reference TRBV5-8 and TRBJ1-1): EAGVTQSPTHLIKTRGQQATLRCSPISGHTSVYWYQQALGLGLQFLLWYDEGEERNRGNFPPRFSGRQFPNYSSELNVNALELEDSALYLCASSLVSGLNTEAFFGQGTRLTVV.

The chain uses TRBV6-2 or TRBV6-3 and TRBJ2-7; maybe TRBD1 (6 bases). The V gene's germline CDR1 is MNHEY and CDR2 SVGEGT. Trimming cost V 2 bases and J 5 bases, with 13 bases left between them. This CDR3 region has 14 residues. The CDR3 spells CASSYVVGHDEQYF. CDR3 bases: TGTGCCAGCAGTTACGTGGTGGGACACGACGAGCAGTACTTC.

In its sample, this clone was seen a few times. The chain employs TRBV5-1 and TRBJ2-1; 9 bases are a match to TRBD1. There are 17 residues in the CDR3. J was trimmed by 6 bases and V by 4 bases; bases with no gene match: 14. Germline-derived CDR1 and CDR2 are SGHRS and YFSETQ. CDR3 in amino acids: CASSRGVGTGYANEQFF. CDR3 in DNA: TGCGCCAGCAGCCGGGGGGTGGGGACAGGGTACGCCAATGAGCAGTTCTTC.

This clone has a handful of counts. This rearrangement joins TRBV6-2 or TRBV6-3 to TRBJ1-6, with TRBD1 as a possible D gene (6 bases). Trimming took 2 bases from V and 8 from J, leaving 7 bases between them. This CDR3 spans 13 amino acids. The germline gives CDR1 MNHEY, CDR2 SVGEGT. The CDR3 region has the DNA TGTGCCAGCAGTTACCGACAGGATTCACCCCTCCACTTT. This encodes CASSYRQDSPLHF.

This clone came up a few times. The V gene is TRBV18, the J gene TRBJ2-3; 8 positions agree with TRBD2. The CDR3 totals 18 residues. The V and J ends lost 2 bases and 0 bases, in that order; junction bases with no gene match: 10. CDR1 is KGHSH, CDR2 LQKENI, per germline. The CDR3 here is CASSPRLALTGSTDTQYF. The CDR3 bases are TGTGCCAGCTCACCAAGACTAGCGCTAACGGGAAGCACAGATACGCAGTATTTT.

This clone was counted once. This chain connects TRBV5-1 to TRBJ2-2; tentatively, D is TRBD1 (6 bases). V was clipped by 5 bases and J by 6 bases, with 11 bases between them. The V gene's germline CDR1 is SGHRS and CDR2 YFSETQ. There are 13 residues in the CDR3. CDR3 amino acids: CASRDSFPGELFF. The CDR3 nucleotides read TGCGCCAGCAGGGACAGTTTCCCCGGGGAGCTGTTTTTT. Drawing the rest from reference TRBV5-1 and TRBJ2-2, the complete variable domain is KAGVTQTPRYLIKTRGQQVTLSCSPISGHRSVSWYQQTPGQGLQFLFEYFSETQRNKGNFPGRFSGRQFSNSRSEMNVSTLELGDSALYLCASRDSFPGELFFGEGSRLTVL.

J is TRBJ1-2 and V is TRBV3-1 (or the pseudogene TRBV3-2); 7 bases line up with TRBD1. CDR1 and CDR2 (germline): LGHDT, YNNKEL (reference sequence). Trimming at V came to 4 bases and at J to 8 bases, leaving 10 bases not matched to a gene. CDR3 length equals 14 residues. The CDR3, as DNA: TGTGCCAGCAGCCCGGTGACAGGGTTGGACGGCTACACCTTC. Its translation: CASSPVTGLDGYTF.

The CDR3: CASSRDKGYNYGYTF. CDR3 nucleotide sequence: TGTGCCAGCAGCCGGGATAAGGGTTATAACTATGGCTACACCTTC. The chain couples TRBV4-2 to TRBJ1-2; no clear D. The CDR3 is 15 residues long. Trimming removed 4 bases from V and 1 base from J, with 13 bases in between. Germline V lookup: CDR1 LGHNA, CDR2 YNFKEQ.

CDR3 nucleotides: TGTGCCAGCAGCTTAGTTGGACAGGGCCTGGAGACCCAGTACTTC. Translated, it gives CASSLVGQGLETQYF. This sequence joins TRBV11-3 and TRBJ2-5; 8 bases are shared with TRBD1. The CDR3 extends over 15 amino acids. CDR1 SGHNT and CDR2 YENEEA come from the germline V gene. Trimming removed 1 base from V and 5 bases from J; junction bases left unmatched: 6.

This rearrangement joins TRBV9 to TRBJ2-1; TRBD2 matches at 7 bases. CDR3 length: 13 amino acids. The trim removed 3 bases at V and 6 bases at J, leaving 3 bases unmatched. Germline V CDR1 and CDR2: SGDLS, YYNGEE. The CDR3 DNA reads as TGTGCCAGCAGCGCCTCTAGCGGCAATGAGCAGTTCTTC. Translated, it gives CASSASSGNEQFF.

The chain employs TRBV19 and TRBJ1-5; D uncertain. Germline CDR1 reads LNHDA; CDR2 reads SQIVND (reference sequence). The CDR3 is made up of 17 amino acids. V shed 0 bases and J shed 0 bases, with 12 bases lying between them. The CDR3 sequence is CASSIDRAGYSNQPQHF. The CDR3 DNA reads TGTGCCAGTAGTATAGATCGGGCGGGGTATAGCAATCAGCCCCAGCATTTT. Looking up the rest from reference TRBV19 and TRBJ1-5 gives the full variable domain: DGGITQSPKYLFRKEGQNVTLSCEQNLNHDAMYWYRQDPGQGLRLIYYSQIVNDFQKGDIAEGYSVSREKKESFPLTVTSAQKNPTAFYLCASSIDRAGYSNQPQHFGDGTRLSIL.

The chain carries TRBV14 and TRBJ2-7, with D unresolved. The CDR3 loop spans 13 amino acids. Trimming cost V 4 bases and J 6 bases, with 13 bases left between them. CDR1 is SGHDN and CDR2 is FVKESK in the germline V gene. CDR3 protein: CASSPLTGGEQYF. The DNA of the CDR3 is TGTGCCAGCAGCCCCCTAACGGGTGGCGAGCAGTACTTC.

The chain couples TRBV7-2 to TRBJ2-7, with D maybe TRBD1 (5 bases). Germline CDR1 reads SGHTA; CDR2 reads FQGNSA. Trimming removed 2 bases at V and 4 bases at J, with 12 bases between. The CDR3 has 14 amino acids. This chain's CDR3 is CASSLRSDMYEQYF. CDR3 nucleotide sequence: TGTGCCAGCAGCTTACGCTCGGACATGTACGAGCAGTACTTC.

The chain links TRBV7-8 to TRBJ2-7; D possibly corresponds to TRBD2 (6 bases). CDR3 length equals 12 residues. The V gene's germline CDR1 is SGHVS and CDR2 FQNEAQ. Deletions cut 10 bases from V and 6 bases from J, with 16 bases between. The DNA of the CDR3 is TGTGCCACCGGGGGACCGGCTCTCGAGCAGTACTTC. Translated: CATGGPALEQYF.

The V and J genes are TRBV4-1 and TRBJ1-2; D remains ambiguous. The V gene lost 0 bases and the J gene lost 4 bases, with 15 bases spanning the gap. Germline values: CDR1 MGHRA, CDR2 YSYEKL. CDR3 length: 16 amino acids. CDR3 residues: CASSQDYGWPTYGYTF. CDR3 coding DNA: TGCGCCAGCAGCCAAGATTACGGGTGGCCCACCTATGGCTACACCTTC.

The V and J genes are TRBV2 and TRBJ2-3, with 7 bases that match TRBD2. Per the germline V gene, CDR1 is SNHLY and CDR2 is FYNNEI. Trimming took 4 bases from V and 4 from J; bases not matched to a gene: 8. CDR3 size: 15 residues. The CDR3 is CASSVRRELADTQYF. As DNA, the CDR3 is TGTGCCAGCAGTGTTCGGCGGGAGCTTGCAGATACGCAGTATTTT.

The chain combines TRBV18 with TRBJ2-7, with D possibly being TRBD2 (5 bases). V lost 8 bases to trimming and J lost 4 bases, with 24 bases between them. The CDR3 contains 16 residues. The V gene's germline CDR1 is KGHSH and CDR2 LQKENI. Here the CDR3 reads CASTSTRAEGSYEQYF. The CDR3 DNA sequence: TGTGCCAGCACCTCCACCCGGGCCGAGGGATCTTACGAGCAGTACTTC.

V and J are TRBV7-2 and TRBJ2-2; 8 bases are a match to TRBD2. Germline V gene data show CDR1 as SGHTA and CDR2 as FQGNSA. This CDR3 is built from 16 residues. J was trimmed by 1 base and V by 2 bases; bases with no gene match: 3. The CDR3, as DNA: TGTGCCAGCAGCTTAAGGCTAGCGGGGAACACCGGGGAGCTGTTTTTT. The encoded protein is CASSLRLAGNTGELFF.

The chain has TRBV5-8 and TRBJ1-6; no clear D. The length of the CDR3 is 16 residues. Germline CDR1 and CDR2: SGHTS and YDEGEE. Trimming left V 2 bases short and J 7 bases short, with 16 bases between. CDR3 in amino acids: CASSFFSWSGNSPLHF. CDR3 DNA sequence: TGTGCCAGCAGCTTCTTCTCGTGGTCGGGCAATTCACCCCTCCACTTT.